This T cell receptor beta chain was profiled in a study of blood T cell repertoires in COVID-19. Study at large: The study drew acute and convalescent COVID-19 samples from the United States, Italy and Spain. T cells, B-cell-depleted T cells, or PBMCs provided the cDNA or gDNA that served as material.

Seattle enrolled patients during active infection and tracked them longitudinally. V trimming: 0 bases; J trimming: 1 base; junction bases outside the gene matches: 4. Germline lookup yields CDR1 SGHNT and CDR2 YYREEE (reference sequence). The CDR3 has 15 amino acids. Original methodology: Scientists estimated how many nucleated cells there were by amplifying reference gene primers. Assay used: immunoSEQ multiplex PCR; TCRdb lists only in-frame clones, some missing. V and J calls and clone size are copied from that table; D and trimming were computed from the DNA. Of 350,000 or so clones in the sample, around 90% are singletons; the top ten hold 3.9%.

The sequenced sample consisted of peripheral blood. The sequence derives from a woman aged 55-75 years with COVID-19, enrolled during active disease. The chain is built from TRBV5-4 and TRBJ2-7; TRBD2 matches at 7 bases. The CDR3 spells CASSLGSSGSYEQYF. The CDR3 DNA follows: TGTGCCAGCAGCTTGGGCTCTAGCGGATCCTACGAGCAGTACTTC.